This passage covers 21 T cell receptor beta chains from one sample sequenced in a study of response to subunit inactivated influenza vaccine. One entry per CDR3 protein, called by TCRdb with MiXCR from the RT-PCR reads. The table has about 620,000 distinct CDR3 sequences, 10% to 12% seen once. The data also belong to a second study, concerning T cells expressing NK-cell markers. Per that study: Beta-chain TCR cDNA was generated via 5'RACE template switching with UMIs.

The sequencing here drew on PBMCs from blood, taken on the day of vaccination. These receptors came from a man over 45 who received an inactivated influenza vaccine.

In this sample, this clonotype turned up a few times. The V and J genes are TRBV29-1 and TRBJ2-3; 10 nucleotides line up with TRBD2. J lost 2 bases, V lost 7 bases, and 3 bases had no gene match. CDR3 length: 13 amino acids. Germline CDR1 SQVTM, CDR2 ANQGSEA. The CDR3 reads CSGGLAATDTQYF. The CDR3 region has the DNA TGCAGCGGCGGACTAGCGGCCACAGATACGCAGTATTTT.

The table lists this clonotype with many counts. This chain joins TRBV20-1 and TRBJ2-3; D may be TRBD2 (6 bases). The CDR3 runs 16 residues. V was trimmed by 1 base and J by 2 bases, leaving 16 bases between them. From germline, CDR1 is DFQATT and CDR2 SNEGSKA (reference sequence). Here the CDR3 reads CSARGHSGGDTDTQYF. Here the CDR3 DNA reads TGCAGTGCTAGAGGTCATTCGGGCGGGGACACAGATACGCAGTATTTT.

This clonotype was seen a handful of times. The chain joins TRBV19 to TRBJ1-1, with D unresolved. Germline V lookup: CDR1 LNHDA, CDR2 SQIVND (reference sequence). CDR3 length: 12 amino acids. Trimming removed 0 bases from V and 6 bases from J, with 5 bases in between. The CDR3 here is CASSIETSEAFF. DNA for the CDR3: TGTGCCAGTAGTATAGAAACCTCTGAAGCTTTCTTT.

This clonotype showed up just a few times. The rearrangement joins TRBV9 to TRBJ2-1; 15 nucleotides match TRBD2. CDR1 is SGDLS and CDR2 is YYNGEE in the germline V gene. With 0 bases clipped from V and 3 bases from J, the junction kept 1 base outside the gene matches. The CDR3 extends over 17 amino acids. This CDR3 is CASSVGTSGRVYNEQFF. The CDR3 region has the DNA TGTGCCAGCAGCGTAGGGACTAGCGGGAGGGTCTACAATGAGCAGTTCTTC.

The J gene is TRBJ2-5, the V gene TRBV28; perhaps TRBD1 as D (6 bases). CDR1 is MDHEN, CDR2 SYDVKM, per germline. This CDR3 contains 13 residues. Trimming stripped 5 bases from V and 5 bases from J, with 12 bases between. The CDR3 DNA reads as TGTGCCAGCAGTGAAGGGGGAACGGAGACCCAGTACTTC. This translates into CASSEGGTETQYF.

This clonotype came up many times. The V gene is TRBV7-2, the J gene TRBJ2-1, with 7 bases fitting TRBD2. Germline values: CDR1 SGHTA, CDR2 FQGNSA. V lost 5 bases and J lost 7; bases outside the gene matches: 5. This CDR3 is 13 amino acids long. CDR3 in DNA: TGTGCCAGCAGCCCGGGACTAACAAATGAGCAGTTCTTC. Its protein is CASSPGLTNEQFF.

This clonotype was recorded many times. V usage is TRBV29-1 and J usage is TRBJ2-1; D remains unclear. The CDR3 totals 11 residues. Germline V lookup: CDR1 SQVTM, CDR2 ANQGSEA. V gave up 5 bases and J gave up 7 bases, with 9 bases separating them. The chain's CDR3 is CSVLVGNEQFF. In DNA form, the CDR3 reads TGCAGCGTTTTAGTGGGTAATGAGCAGTTCTTC.

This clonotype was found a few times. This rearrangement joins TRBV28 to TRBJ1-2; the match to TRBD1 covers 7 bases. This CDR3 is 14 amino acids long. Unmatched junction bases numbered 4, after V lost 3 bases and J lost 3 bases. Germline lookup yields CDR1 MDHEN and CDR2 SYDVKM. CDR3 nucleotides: TGTGCCAGCAGTTTCCGACAGGGCTACTATGGCTACACCTTC. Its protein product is CASSFRQGYYGYTF.

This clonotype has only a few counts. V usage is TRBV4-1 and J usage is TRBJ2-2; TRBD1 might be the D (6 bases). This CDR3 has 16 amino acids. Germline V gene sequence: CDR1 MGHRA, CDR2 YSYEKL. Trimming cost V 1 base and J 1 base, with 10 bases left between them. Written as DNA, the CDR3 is TGCGCCAGCAGCCAAGGCAGGGGAGTGAACACCGGGGAGCTGTTTTTT. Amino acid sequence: CASSQGRGVNTGELFF.

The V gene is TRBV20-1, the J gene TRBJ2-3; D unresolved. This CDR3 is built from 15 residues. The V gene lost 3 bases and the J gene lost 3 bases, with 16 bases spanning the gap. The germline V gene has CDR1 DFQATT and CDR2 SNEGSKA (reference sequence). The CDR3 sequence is CSARGNQKGTDTQYF. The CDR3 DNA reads TGCAGTGCTAGGGGGAACCAGAAGGGAACAGATACGCAGTATTTT.

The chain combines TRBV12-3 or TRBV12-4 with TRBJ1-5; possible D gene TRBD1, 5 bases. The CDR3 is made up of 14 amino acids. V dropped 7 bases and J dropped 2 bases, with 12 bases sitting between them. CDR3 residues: CASTQGAGNQPQHF. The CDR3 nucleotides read TGTGCCAGCACCCAGGGAGCGGGCAATCAGCCCCAGCATTTT.

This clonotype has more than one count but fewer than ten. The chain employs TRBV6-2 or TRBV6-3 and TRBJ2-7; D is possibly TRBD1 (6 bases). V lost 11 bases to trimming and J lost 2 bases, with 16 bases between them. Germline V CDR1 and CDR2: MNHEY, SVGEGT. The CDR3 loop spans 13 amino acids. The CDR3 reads CAAQGLYTYEQYF. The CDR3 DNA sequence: TGTGCCGCACAGGGCCTGTACACCTACGAGCAGTACTTC.

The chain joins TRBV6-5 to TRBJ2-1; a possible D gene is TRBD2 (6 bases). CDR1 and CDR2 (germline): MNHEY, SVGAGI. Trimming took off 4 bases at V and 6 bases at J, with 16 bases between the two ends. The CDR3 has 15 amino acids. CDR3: CASSLRREWSNEQFF. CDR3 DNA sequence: TGTGCCAGCAGTTTACGGAGGGAGTGGAGCAATGAGCAGTTCTTC.

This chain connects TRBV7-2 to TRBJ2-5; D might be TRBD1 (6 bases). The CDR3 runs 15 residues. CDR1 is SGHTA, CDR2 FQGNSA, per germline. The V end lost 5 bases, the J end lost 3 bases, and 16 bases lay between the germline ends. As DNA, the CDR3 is TGTGCCAGCAGCCCGGGACAAACAAACAAAGAGACCCAGTACTTC. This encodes CASSPGQTNKETQYF.

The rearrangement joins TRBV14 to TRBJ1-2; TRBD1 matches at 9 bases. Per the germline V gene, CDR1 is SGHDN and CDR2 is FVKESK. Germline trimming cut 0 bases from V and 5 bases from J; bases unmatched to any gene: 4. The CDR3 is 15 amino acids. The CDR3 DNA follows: TGTGCCAGCAGCCAAGAACAGGGGGCATGGTATGGCTACACCTTC. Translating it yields CASSQEQGAWYGYTF.

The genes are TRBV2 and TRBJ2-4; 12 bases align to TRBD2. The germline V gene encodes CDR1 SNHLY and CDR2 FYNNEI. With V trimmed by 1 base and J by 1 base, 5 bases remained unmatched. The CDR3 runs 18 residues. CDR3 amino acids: CASSEGTSGKRAKNIQYF. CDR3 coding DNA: TGTGCCAGCAGTGAAGGGACTAGCGGGAAGAGGGCCAAAAACATTCAGTACTTC.

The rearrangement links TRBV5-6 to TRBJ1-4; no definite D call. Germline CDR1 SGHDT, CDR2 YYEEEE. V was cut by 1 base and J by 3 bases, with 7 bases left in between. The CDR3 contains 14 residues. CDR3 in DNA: TGTGCCAGCAGCTTGAGCAGGTCTAATGAAAAACTGTTTTTT. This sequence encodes CASSLSRSNEKLFF.

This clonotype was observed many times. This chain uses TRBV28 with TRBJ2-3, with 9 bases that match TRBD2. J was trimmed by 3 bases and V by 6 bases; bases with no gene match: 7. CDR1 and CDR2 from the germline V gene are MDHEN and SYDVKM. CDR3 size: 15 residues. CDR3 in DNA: TGTGCCAGCAGCCCAAGCGGGGGGCGGACAGATACGCAGTATTTT. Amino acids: CASSPSGGRTDTQYF.

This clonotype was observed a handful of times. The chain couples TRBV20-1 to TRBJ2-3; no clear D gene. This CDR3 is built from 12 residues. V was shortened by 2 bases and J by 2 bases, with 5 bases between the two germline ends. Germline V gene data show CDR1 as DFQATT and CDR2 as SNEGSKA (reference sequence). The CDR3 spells CSARRLTDTQYF. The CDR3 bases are TGCAGTGCTAGAAGGCTCACAGATACGCAGTATTTT.

CDR3 DNA sequence: TGTGCCAGCAGCCCCAGCGAGGACAGCCCCTACGAGCAGTACTTC. This codes for CASSPSEDSPYEQYF. The chain carries TRBV6-1 and TRBJ2-7; TRBD1 might be the D (6 bases). The CDR3 sequence is 15 residues long. CDR1 MNHNS and CDR2 SASEGT come from the germline V gene. The V gene lost 6 bases and the J gene lost 2 bases, with 17 bases spanning the gap.

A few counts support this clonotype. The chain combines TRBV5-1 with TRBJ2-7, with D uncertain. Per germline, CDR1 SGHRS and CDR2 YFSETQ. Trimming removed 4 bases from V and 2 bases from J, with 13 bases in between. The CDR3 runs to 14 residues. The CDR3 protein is CASSPRTETYEQYF. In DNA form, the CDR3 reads TGCGCCAGCAGCCCACGCACAGAGACCTACGAGCAGTACTTC. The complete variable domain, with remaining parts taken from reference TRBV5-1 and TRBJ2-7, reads KAGVTQTPRYLIKTRGQQVTLSCSPISGHRSVSWYQQTPGQGLQFLFEYFSETQRNKGNFPGRFSGRQFSNSRSEMNVSTLELGDSALYLCASSPRTETYEQYFGPGTRLTVT.